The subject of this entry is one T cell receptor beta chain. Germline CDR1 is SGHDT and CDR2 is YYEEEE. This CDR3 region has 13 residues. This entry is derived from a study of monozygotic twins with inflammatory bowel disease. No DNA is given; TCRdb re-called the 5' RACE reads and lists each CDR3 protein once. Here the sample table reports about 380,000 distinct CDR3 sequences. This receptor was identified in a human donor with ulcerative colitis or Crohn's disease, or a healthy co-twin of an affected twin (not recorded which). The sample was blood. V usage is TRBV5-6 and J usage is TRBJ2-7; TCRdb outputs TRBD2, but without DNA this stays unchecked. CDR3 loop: CASSGLADYEQYF.